This TCR beta chain was found in a study of beta chain features in type 1 diabetes. Study conclusions and caveats: In all four CD4+ subsets, TCRB CDR3 length was significantly, moderately reduced in type 1 diabetes. Since sequencing was performed on cDNA, cells with high TCR expression could be over-represented. Resolution of whether HLA type affects TCRB rearrangement was not achieved here.

There are 13 residues in the CDR3. Deletions cut 0 bases from V and 10 bases from J, with 13 bases between. Looked up from germline, CDR1 is SGDLS and CDR2 is YYNGEE. Every bit of the isolated RNA underwent reverse transcription, so sequencing read expressed TCRB transcripts. Sequencing used immunoSEQ multiplex PCR; TCRdb keeps in-frame clones, though not all of them. The table has around 250,000 clones, around 24% seen once. Turning to this clone: Its antigen is not known.

The sample consisted of naive CD4+ T cells from blood. This receptor was taken from a woman in her 30s with type 1 diabetes. This chain links TRBV9 with TRBJ1-1; tentatively, D is TRBD1 (6 bases). The CDR3 protein is CASSVEQGSSAFF. CDR3 bases: TGTGCCAGCAGCGTAGAACAGGGTAGTTCAGCTTTCTTT.